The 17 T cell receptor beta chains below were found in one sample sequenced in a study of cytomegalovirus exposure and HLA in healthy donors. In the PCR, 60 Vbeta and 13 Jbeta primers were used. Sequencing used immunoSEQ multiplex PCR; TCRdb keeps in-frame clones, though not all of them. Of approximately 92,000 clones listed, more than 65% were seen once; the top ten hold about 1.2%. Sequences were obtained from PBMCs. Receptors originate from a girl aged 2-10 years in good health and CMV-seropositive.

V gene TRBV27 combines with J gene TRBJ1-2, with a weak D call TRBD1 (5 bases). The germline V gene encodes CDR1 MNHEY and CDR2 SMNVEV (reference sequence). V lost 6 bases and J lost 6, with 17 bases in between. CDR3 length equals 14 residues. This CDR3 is CASSKRQFPDGYTF. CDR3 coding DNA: TGTGCCAGCAGCAAAAGACAGTTCCCTGATGGCTACACCTTC.

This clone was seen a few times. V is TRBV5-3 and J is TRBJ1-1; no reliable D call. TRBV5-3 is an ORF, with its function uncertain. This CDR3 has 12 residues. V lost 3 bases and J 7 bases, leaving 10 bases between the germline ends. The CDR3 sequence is CARSWSRDEAFF. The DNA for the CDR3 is TGTGCCAGAAGCTGGTCCCGGGATGAAGCTTTCTTT.

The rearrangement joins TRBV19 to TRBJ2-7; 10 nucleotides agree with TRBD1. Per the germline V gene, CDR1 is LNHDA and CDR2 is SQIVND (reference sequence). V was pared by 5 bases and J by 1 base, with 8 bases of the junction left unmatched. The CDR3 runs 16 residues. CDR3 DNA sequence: TGTGCCAGTAGTGCCCGACGGGGACAGGGGTCCTACGAGCAGTACTTC. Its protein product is CASSARRGQGSYEQYF.

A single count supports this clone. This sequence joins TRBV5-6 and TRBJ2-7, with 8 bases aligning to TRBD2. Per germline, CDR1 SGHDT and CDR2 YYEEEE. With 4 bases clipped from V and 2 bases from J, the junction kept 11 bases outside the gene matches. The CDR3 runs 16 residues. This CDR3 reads CASSGGSGRDPYEQYF. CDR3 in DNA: TGTGCCAGCAGCGGGGGAAGCGGGAGAGATCCCTACGAGCAGTACTTC.

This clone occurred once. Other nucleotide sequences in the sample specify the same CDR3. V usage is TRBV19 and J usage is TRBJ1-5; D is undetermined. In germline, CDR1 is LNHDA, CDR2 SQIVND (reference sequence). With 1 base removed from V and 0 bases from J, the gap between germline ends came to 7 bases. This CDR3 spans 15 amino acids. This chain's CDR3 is CASSIGLYSNQPQHF. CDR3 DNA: TGTGCCAGTAGTATAGGACTGTATAGCAATCAGCCCCAGCATTTT.

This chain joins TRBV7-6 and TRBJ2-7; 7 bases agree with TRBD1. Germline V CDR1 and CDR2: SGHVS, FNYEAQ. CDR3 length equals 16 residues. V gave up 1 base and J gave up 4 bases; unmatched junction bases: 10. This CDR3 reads CASSLEGARVVYEQYF. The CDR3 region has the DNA TGTGCCAGCAGCTTAGAGGGGGCCAGGGTTGTTTACGAGCAGTACTTC.

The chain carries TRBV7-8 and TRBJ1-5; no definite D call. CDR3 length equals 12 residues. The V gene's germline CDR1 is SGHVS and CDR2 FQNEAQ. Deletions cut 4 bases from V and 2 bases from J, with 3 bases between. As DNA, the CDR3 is TGTGCCAGCAGCTCCGGCAATCAGCCCCAGCATTTT. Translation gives CASSSGNQPQHF.

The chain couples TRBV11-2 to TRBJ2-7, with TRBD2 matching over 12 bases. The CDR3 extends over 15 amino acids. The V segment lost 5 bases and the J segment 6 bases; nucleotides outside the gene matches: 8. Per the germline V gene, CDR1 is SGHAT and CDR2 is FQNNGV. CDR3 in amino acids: CASSPRLAGAGEQYF. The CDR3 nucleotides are TGTGCCAGCAGCCCCAGACTAGCGGGAGCGGGCGAGCAGTACTTC.

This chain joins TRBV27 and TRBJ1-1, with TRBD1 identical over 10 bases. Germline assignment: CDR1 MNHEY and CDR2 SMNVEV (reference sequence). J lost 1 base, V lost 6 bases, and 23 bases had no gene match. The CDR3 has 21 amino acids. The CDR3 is CASSLLSLTFRDRGKNTEAFF. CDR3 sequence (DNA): TGTGCCAGCAGCCTTCTTTCTCTTACCTTCCGGGACAGGGGTAAGAACACTGAAGCTTTCTTT.

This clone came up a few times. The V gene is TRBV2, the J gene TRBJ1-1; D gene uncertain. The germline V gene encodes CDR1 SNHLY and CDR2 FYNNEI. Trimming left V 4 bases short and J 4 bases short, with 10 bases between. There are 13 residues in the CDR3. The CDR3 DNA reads TGTGCCAGCAGTGTTCAGGTATTCACTGAAGCTTTCTTT. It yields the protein CASSVQVFTEAFF.

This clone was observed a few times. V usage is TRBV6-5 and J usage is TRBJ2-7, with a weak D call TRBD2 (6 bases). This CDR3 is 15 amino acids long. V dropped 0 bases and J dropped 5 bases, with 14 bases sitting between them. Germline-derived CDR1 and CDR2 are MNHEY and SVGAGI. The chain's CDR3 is CASSYSQFPGDEQYF. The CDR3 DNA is TGTGCCAGCAGTTACTCTCAGTTCCCGGGGGACGAGCAGTACTTC.

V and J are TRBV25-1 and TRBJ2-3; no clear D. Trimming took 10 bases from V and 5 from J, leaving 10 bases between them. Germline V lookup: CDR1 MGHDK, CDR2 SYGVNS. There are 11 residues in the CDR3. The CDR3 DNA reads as TGTGCCACTGGTCCGGGAGATACGCAGTATTTT. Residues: CATGPGDTQYF.

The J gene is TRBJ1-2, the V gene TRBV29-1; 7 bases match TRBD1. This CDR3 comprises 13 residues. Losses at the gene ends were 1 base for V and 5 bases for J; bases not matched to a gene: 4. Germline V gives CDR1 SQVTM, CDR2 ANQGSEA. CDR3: CSVEGNRGYGYTF. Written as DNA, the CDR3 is TGCAGCGTTGAAGGTAACAGGGGATATGGCTACACCTTC. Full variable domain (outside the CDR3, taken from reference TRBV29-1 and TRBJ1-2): SAVISQKPSRDICQRGTSLTIQCQVDSQVTMMFWYRQQPGQSLTLIATANQGSEATYESGFVIDKFPISRPNLTFSTLTVSNMSPEDSSIYLCSVEGNRGYGYTFGSGTRLTVV.

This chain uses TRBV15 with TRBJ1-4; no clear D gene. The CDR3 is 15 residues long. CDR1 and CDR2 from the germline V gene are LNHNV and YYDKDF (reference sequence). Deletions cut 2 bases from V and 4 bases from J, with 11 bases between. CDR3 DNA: TGTGCCACCAGCAGACCTAGTTCTGGTAATGAAAAACTGTTTTTT. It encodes CATSRPSSGNEKLFF.

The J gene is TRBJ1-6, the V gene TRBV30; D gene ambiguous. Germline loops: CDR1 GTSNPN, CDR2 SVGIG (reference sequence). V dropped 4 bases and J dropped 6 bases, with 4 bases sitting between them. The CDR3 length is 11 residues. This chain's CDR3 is CAWTLNSPLHF. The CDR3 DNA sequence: TGTGCCTGGACCCTTAATTCACCCCTCCACTTT.

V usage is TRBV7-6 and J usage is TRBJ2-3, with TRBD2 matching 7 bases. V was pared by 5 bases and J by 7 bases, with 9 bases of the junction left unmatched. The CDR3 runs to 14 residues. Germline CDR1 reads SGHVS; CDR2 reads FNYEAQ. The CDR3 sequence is CASSGTGGGHTQYF. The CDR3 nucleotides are TGTGCCAGCAGCGGGACGGGAGGAGGGCATACGCAGTATTTT. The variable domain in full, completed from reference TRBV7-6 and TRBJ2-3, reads GAGVSQSPRYKVTKRGQDVALRCDPISGHVSLYWYRQALGQGPEFLTYFNYEAQQDKSGLPNDRFSAERPEGSISTLTIQRTEQRDSAMYRCASSGTGGGHTQYFGPGTRLTVL.

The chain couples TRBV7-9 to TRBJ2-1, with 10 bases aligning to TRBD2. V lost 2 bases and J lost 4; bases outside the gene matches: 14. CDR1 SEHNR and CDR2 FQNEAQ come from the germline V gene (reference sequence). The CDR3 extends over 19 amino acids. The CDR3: CASSLSLAGVLSRYNEQFF. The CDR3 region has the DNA TGTGCCAGCAGCTTATCTCTAGCGGGAGTTCTGAGTAGGTACAATGAGCAGTTCTTC.